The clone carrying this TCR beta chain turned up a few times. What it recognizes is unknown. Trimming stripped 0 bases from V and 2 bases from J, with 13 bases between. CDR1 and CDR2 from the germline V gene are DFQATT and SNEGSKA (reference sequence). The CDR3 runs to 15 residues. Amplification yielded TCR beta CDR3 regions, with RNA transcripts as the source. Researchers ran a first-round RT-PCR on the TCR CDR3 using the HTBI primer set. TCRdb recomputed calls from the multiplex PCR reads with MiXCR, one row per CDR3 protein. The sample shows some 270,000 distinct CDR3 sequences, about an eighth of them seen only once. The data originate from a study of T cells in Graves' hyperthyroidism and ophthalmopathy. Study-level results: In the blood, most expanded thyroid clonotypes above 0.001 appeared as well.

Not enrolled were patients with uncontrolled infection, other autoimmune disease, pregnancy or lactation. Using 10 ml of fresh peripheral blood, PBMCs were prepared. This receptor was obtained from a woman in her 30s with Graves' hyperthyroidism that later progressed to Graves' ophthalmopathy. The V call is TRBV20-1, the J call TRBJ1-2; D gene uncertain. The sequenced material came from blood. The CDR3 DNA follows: TGCAGTGCTAGAGATGGAAAGATCGTGAACTATGGCTACACCTTC. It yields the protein CSARDGKIVNYGYTF.